This T cell receptor beta chain stems from a study of somatic mutations in cytotoxic T cells in rheumatoid arthritis. Turning to the study itself: Among the T-cell populations stained with V beta antibodies, some were separated by flow sorting at nearly 100% purity, including V beta1+ cells whose TCRB was sequenced. Whole-study findings and limits: The largest CD8+ clone made up over 20% of CD8+ cells in about an eighth of the 65 patients. Antigenic targets recognized by the expanded CD8+ clones remained undetermined.

Measured with immunoSEQ multiplex PCR; TCRdb has only the in-frame clones, and not every one. The data contain about 26,000 clones, about 81% of them singletons. The CDR3 contains 12 residues. The germline V gene has CDR1 SGHAT and CDR2 FQNNGV. Trimming cost V 5 bases and J 8 bases, with 12 bases left between them. This clone is a singleton in its sample. Its antigen is unidentified. This receptor was obtained from a man aged 45 to 65 in good health. This rearrangement joins TRBV11-2 to TRBJ1-2; no clear D. The sample comprised CD8+ T cells sorted from blood. In DNA form, the CDR3 reads TGTGCCAGCAGCACCGACCCGGGGGGCTACACCTTC. It encodes CASSTDPGGYTF.